The source of this T cell receptor (beta chain) is a study of shared clonotypes between healthy human individuals. In the study overall: Participating donors consisted of two women and a few men aged 18 to 49. The study, taken as a whole, reports: Shared across four donors were roughly 5.3% of the naive CD4 clonotypes. The study generally estimated greater richness for naive than memory subsets. Rarefaction showed that sequencing of sorted subsets was incomplete (despite large depth).

Sequencing used immunoSEQ multiplex PCR; TCRdb keeps in-frame clones, though not all of them. The sample gives about 2.3 million clones, about nine tenths of which show up once; 0.3% to 0.4% is in the top ten. Details on this clone: Its antigen is undetermined.

V lost 6 bases, J lost 2 bases, and 14 bases lay in between. The CDR3 runs to 15 residues. Germline V gene lookup returns CDR1 LNHNV and CDR2 YYDKDF (reference sequence). The receptor comes from a young man in good health. Some clones in this sample may be carry-over from other donors' samples. The sample consisted of naive CD4+ T cells from PBMCs. Subset reported: CD45RA+ positively selected. The chain links TRBV15 to TRBJ1-5, with D perhaps matching TRBD1 (6 bases). The CDR3 loop reads CATSRGGAGNQPQHF. The CDR3, as DNA: TGTGCCACCAGTAGGGGGGGGGCTGGCAATCAGCCCCAGCATTTT.